This T cell receptor (beta chain) derives from a study of PD-L1 blockade in urothelial cancer. Germline values: CDR1 LGHNA, CDR2 YNFKEQ. Germline trimming cut 1 base from V and 5 bases from J; bases unmatched to any gene: 5. The CDR3 contains 17 residues. TCRdb keeps only in-frame clones here, not all; method: immunoSEQ multiplex PCR. The sample yields about 35,000 clones, roughly 84% seen once. Time point indicated: peripheral blood 6 weeks after treatment start. The chain employs TRBV4-2 and TRBJ2-3; 14 positions agree with TRBD2. The source material was PBMCs, sampled around atezolizumab (anti-PD-L1) treatment. The sequence derives from a middle-aged man with urothelial cancer. The CDR3 bases are TGTGCCAGCAGCCAAGGTAGGGGACTAGCGGGAGAAGATACGCAGTATTTT. Protein product: CASSQGRGLAGEDTQYF.